This is a list of T cell receptor beta chains from one sample in a study of control samples from healthy donors and cancer patients. Assay: immunoSEQ multiplex PCR; the TCRdb copy retains only in-frame clones and omits some. This sample has 150,000 or so clones, with over 90% found just once. Sequenced: blood. The receptors here all came from a man aged 45 to 65 in good health. CDR3s include the opening cysteine and the closing phenylalanine or tryptophan. D genes are given only for firm matches. Expanded clones get a size class; other rows say once, few or many, or leave the size out.

v_call,d_call,clone_size,j_call,cdr3_nt,cdr3_aa
TRBV7-2,.,.,TRBJ1-1,TGTGCCAGCAGCTTAGCCCTCACAGAGAACACTGAAGCTTTCTTT,CASSLALTENTEAFF
TRBV7-8,.,once,TRBJ2-5,TGTGCCAGCAGCTCCCCGGGTGAAGAGACCCAGTACTTC,CASSSPGEETQYF
TRBV29-1,.,.,TRBJ2-3,TGCAGCGTTTCTACGGGACCTCGCACAGATACGCAGTATTTT,CSVSTGPRTDTQYF
TRBV20-1,.,once,TRBJ2-7,TGCAGTGCTAGTGGGTTGGGAAACCCCTACGAGCAGTACTTC,CSASGLGNPYEQYF
TRBV11-3,.,.,TRBJ2-1,TGTGCCAGCAGCCGAACTACAATAGGAGATGAGCAGTTCTTC,CASSRTTIGDEQFF
TRBV6-5,.,once,TRBJ2-7,TGTGCCAGCAGTTACGGTGGGGGCAGGGGCTCCTACGAGCAGTACTTC,CASSYGGGRGSYEQYF
TRBV19,.,.,TRBJ1-5,TGTGCCAGTAGCAATGGGGGGCGGTACAGAATTGGGCAGCCCCAGCATTTT,CASSNGGRYRIGQPQHF
TRBV3-1/TRBV3-2,.,.,TRBJ1-2,TGTGCCAGCAGCCAAGGAAGCGGGGGGGCAGGAGCCTATGGCTACACCTTC,CASSQGSGGAGAYGYTF
TRBV5-1,TRBD2,.,TRBJ2-7,TGCGCCAGCAGCTCCAGCGGGAGGGCGGCTGAGCAGTACTTC,CASSSSGRAAEQYF
TRBV18,.,once,TRBJ1-3,TGTGCCAGCTCACCAGCGGGCAGTATTGGAAACACCATATATTTT,CASSPAGSIGNTIYF
TRBV30,.,.,TRBJ1-3,TGTGCCTGGATATTCAGCTCTGGAAACACCATATATTTT,CAWIFSSGNTIYF
TRBV9,TRBD2,.,TRBJ2-5,TGTGCCAGCAGCGTCGGACTAGGAAGAGAGACCCAGTACTTC,CASSVGLGRETQYF
TRBV5-1,TRBD1,.,TRBJ2-7,TGCGCCAGCAGCTTGGAAGGACAGGGGCTCGAGCAGTACTTC,CASSLEGQGLEQYF
TRBV6-4,TRBD2,.,TRBJ2-1,TGTGCCAGCCCACGGGGGACTAGCGGGAAGAGCTCCTACAATGAGCAGTTCTTC,CASPRGTSGKSSYNEQFF
TRBV5-1,.,.,TRBJ2-3,TGCGCCAGCAGCTTGGAGGATACGCAGTATTTT,CASSLEDTQYF
TRBV7-6,TRBD1,once,TRBJ1-1,TGTGCCAGCAGCCCTAGATTGGACAGGGTAAACACTGAAGCTTTCTTT,CASSPRLDRVNTEAFF
TRBV27,TRBD1,.,TRBJ2-3,TGTGCCAGCAGTTTCTGGTACGCTGACAGGGCCACAGATACGCAGTATTTT,CASSFWYADRATDTQYF
TRBV7-9,TRBD1,.,TRBJ1-4,TGTGCCAGCAGCTTGGGACAGGCTAATGAAAAACTGTTTTTT,CASSLGQANEKLFF
TRBV5-1,.,.,TRBJ2-7,TGCGCCAGCAGCTTGGTTTGGCAAACCTACGAGCAGTACTTC,CASSLVWQTYEQYF
TRBV20-1,.,.,TRBJ2-7,TGCAGTGCCCCGGACTCGGGCGAGCAGTACTTC,CSAPDSGEQYF
TRBV5-4,.,.,TRBJ2-5,TGTGCCAGCAGCCAAATCAAGTGGGGGTTCCCGGAGACCCAGTACTTC,CASSQIKWGFPETQYF
TRBV6-5,.,.,TRBJ1-4,TGTGCCAGCGGGCGTTTTACTAATGAAAAACTGTTTTTT,CASGRFTNEKLFF
TRBV30,.,.,TRBJ2-5,TGTGCCTGGGGAGGGGGCGAAGAGACCCAGTACTTC,CAWGGGEETQYF
TRBV19,.,.,TRBJ2-1,TGTGCCAGTAGTTCTCTTAGCAGAAATGAGCAGTTCTTC,CASSSLSRNEQFF
TRBV28,TRBD1,.,TRBJ1-6,TGTGCCAGCAGTTTCCCGGGACAGGGTAATTCACCCCTCCACTTT,CASSFPGQGNSPLHF
TRBV5-1,TRBD2,.,TRBJ2-5,TGCGCCAGCAGCAACCGGGAGGGGATCTCGTACCAAGAGACCCAGTACTTC,CASSNREGISYQETQYF
TRBV6-1,.,.,TRBJ1-1,TGTGCCAGCAGGAGGGGGGCTGAGAACACTGAAGCTTTCTTT,CASRRGAENTEAFF
TRBV5-4,.,.,TRBJ2-7,TGTGCCAGCAGCTTGGAATCGGGCGGGACCTACGAGCAGTACTTC,CASSLESGGTYEQYF
TRBV10-3,TRBD2,.,TRBJ2-3,TGTGCCATCAGTGGGGGGACTAGCGGGAGGGCCCACACAGATACGCAGTATTTT,CAISGGTSGRAHTDTQYF
TRBV19,.,.,TRBJ1-2,TGTGCCACCTGGGGCGCGGGCGGCTACACCTTC,CATWGAGGYTF
TRBV18,TRBD1,.,TRBJ2-5,TGTGCCAGCTCACCACCGGACAGGCCCCAAGAGACCCAGTACTTC,CASSPPDRPQETQYF
TRBV4-2,TRBD2,.,TRBJ2-2,TGTGCCAGCAGCCAGAGACTAGCGGGAGACGGGGGGGAGCTGTTTTTT,CASSQRLAGDGGELFF
TRBV5-1,TRBD1,.,TRBJ2-7,TGCGCCAGCAGCCCCACAGGGGACCAGCAGTACTTC,CASSPTGDQQYF
TRBV7-9,.,.,TRBJ2-1,TGTGCCAGCAGCTTAGATAGAGTTGGGGAGCAGTTCTTC,CASSLDRVGEQFF
TRBV14,.,.,TRBJ1-2,TGTGCCAGCAGCCCGGACAACAACTATGGCTACACCTTC,CASSPDNNYGYTF
TRBV19,.,once,TRBJ2-7,TGTGCCAGTAGCGATGTGAGCGAGCAGTACTTC,CASSDVSEQYF
TRBV28,.,.,TRBJ1-1,TGTGCCAGCAGGAACCCGAACACTGAAGCTTTCTTT,CASRNPNTEAFF
TRBV6-6,.,.,TRBJ1-1,TGTGCCAGCAGTTACCTCGCAGCGAACACTGAAGCTTTCTTT,CASSYLAANTEAFF